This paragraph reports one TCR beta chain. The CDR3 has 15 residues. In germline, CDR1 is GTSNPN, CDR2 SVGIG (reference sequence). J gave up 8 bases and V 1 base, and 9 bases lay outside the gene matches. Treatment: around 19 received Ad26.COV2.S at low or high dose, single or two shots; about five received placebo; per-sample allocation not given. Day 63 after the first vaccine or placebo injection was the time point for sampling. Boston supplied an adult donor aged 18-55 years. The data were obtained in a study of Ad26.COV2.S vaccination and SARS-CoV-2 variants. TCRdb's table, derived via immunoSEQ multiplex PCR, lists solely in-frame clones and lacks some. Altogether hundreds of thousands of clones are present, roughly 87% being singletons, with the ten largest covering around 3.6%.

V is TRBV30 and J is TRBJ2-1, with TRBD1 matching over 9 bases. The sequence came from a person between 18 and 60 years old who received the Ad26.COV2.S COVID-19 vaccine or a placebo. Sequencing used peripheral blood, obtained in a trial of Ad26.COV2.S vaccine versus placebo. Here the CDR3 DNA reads TGTGCCTGGAGTGAGGGGACAGGGTTTTGGGATGAGCAGTTCTTC. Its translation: CAWSEGTGFWDEQFF. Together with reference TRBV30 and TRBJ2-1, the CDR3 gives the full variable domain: SQTIHQWPATLVQPVGSPLSLECTVEGTSNPNLYWYRQAAGRGLQLLFYSVGIGQISSEVPQNLSASRPQDRQFILSSKKLLLSDSGFYLCAWSEGTGFWDEQFFGPGTRLTVL.